Presented here are 30 T cell receptor beta chains from one specimen sequenced in a study of shared clonotypes between healthy human individuals (dated by TCRdb to 2018 to 2021). The library was obtained by the immunoSEQ multiplex PCR assay. TCRdb took over this immuneACCESS table, retaining in-frame rearrangements with V and J assigned. Such tables are incomplete; in checked studies, under half of the missing clones stem from an unresolved V gene, and the remainder is unexplained. Across this sample there are about 1 million clones, with approximately 70% seen only once. Clones ranked in the top ten supply nearly 1.5% of the sample. The sample was memory CD4+ T cells sorted from blood. This specimen's cell subset or site label, per the study, means: CD45RA-negative fraction. Receptors were obtained from a man aged 18 to 29 in good health.

The rearrangement uses TRBV13 and TRBJ2-1; TRBD2 matches at 9 bases. V lost 5 bases, J lost 7 bases, and 12 bases stayed unmatched. The germline gives CDR1 PRHDT, CDR2 FYEKMQ (reference sequence). The CDR3 extends over 16 amino acids. The CDR3 DNA follows: TGTGCCAGCAGCGTTTTGGCGGGGGGGCCTAGGAATGAGCAGTTCTTC. Its translation: CASSVLAGGPRNEQFF.

The chain employs TRBV6-6 and TRBJ2-7, with 8 bases that match TRBD2. CDR3 length equals 13 residues. CDR1 and CDR2 (germline): MNHNY, SVGAGI (reference sequence). CDR3 nucleotides: TGTGCTGGGGCGGGGGGAGTCTCCTACGAGCAGTACTTC. Translated, it gives CAGAGGVSYEQYF.

The chain couples TRBV28 to TRBJ1-4; 9 bases map to TRBD1. The CDR3 sequence is 15 residues long. With V trimmed by 6 bases and J by 6 bases, 8 bases remained unmatched. Germline V CDR1 and CDR2: MDHEN, SYDVKM. DNA of the CDR3: TGTGCCAGCAGCCCAGGGGGACAGGGCTATGAAAAACTGTTTTTT. Residues: CASSPGGQGYEKLFF.

This clone came up many times. The rearrangement links TRBV4-2 to TRBJ1-4; D uncertain. The V end was cut by 1 base, the J end by 4 bases, with 13 bases between. This CDR3 is built from 16 residues. Germline-derived CDR1 and CDR2 are LGHNA and YNFKEQ. The CDR3 sequence: CASSQGEEQVNEKLFF. Written as DNA, the CDR3 is TGTGCCAGCAGCCAAGGCGAAGAACAAGTTAATGAAAAACTGTTTTTT.

The rearrangement uses TRBV7-8 and TRBJ2-7; either TRBD1 or TRBD2 may fit D (7 bases each). Trimming cost V 5 bases and J 4 bases, with 24 bases left between them. This CDR3 is built from 17 residues. Germline V lookup: CDR1 SGHVS, CDR2 FQNEAQ. The CDR3 protein is CASSRLALQGLVYEQYF. The CDR3 DNA reads as TGTGCCAGCAGCCGACTAGCCTTACAGGGGCTTGTGTACGAGCAGTACTTC.

The chain has TRBV5-6 and TRBJ2-1, with D tentatively TRBD1 (6 bases). V gave up 1 base and J gave up 4 bases, with 12 bases separating them. The CDR3 totals 15 residues. Germline V lookup: CDR1 SGHDT, CDR2 YYEEEE. The CDR3 coding sequence is TGTGCCAGCAGCTTGAAAACAGGGAGTTACAATGAGCAGTTCTTC. Protein sequence: CASSLKTGSYNEQFF.

The genes are TRBV5-6 and TRBJ2-2; D not resolved. With 0 bases removed from V and 1 base from J, the gap between germline ends came to 10 bases. This CDR3 region has 16 residues. Germline V gene sequence: CDR1 SGHDT, CDR2 YYEEEE. CDR3 protein: CASSLATLRNTGELFF. The CDR3 nucleotides read TGTGCCAGCAGCTTGGCGACTTTGCGGAACACCGGGGAGCTGTTTTTT.

V and J are TRBV30 and TRBJ1-2; the D is unclear. Trimming cost V 2 bases and J 3 bases, with 10 bases left between them. This CDR3 has 13 amino acids. Per germline, CDR1 GTSNPN and CDR2 SVGIG (reference sequence). CDR3 DNA: TGTGCCTGGAGTTCACATGGGTACTATGGCTACACCTTC. Its protein product is CAWSSHGYYGYTF.

The V gene is TRBV9, the J gene TRBJ2-3; D may be TRBD1 or TRBD2 (5 bases each). CDR3 length equals 14 residues. Germline V CDR1 and CDR2: SGDLS, YYNGEE. Trimming stripped 3 bases from V and 8 bases from J, with 16 bases between. The CDR3 loop is CASSGGGFPPTQYF. The CDR3 DNA is TGTGCCAGCAGCGGTGGGGGATTCCCTCCTACGCAGTATTTT.

The CDR3 coding sequence is TGTGCCAGCAGTTTATTTTCTGGGACTCAAAGAAACACCATATATTTT. Residues: CASSLFSGTQRNTIYF. The chain links TRBV28 to TRBJ1-3, with D perhaps matching TRBD1 (5 bases). V gave up 1 base and J gave up 5 bases, with 15 bases separating them. The germline V gene has CDR1 MDHEN and CDR2 SYDVKM. The CDR3 has 16 residues.

This clone was seen only a few times. V and J are TRBV5-8 and TRBJ1-6; 7 positions match TRBD1. Germline assignment: CDR1 SGHTS and CDR2 YDEGEE. The ends lost 5 bases at V and 10 bases at J; junction bases unmatched: 12. This CDR3 region has 15 residues. This CDR3 reads CASSSEAGGRSPLHF. CDR3 nucleotide sequence: TGTGCCAGCAGTTCTGAAGCAGGGGGACGCTCACCCCTCCACTTT. Looking up the rest from reference TRBV5-8 and TRBJ1-6 gives the full variable domain: EAGVTQSPTHLIKTRGQQATLRCSPISGHTSVYWYQQALGLGLQFLLWYDEGEERNRGNFPPRFSGRQFPNYSSELNVNALELEDSALYLCASSSEAGGRSPLHFGNGTRLTVT.

J is TRBJ2-3 and V is TRBV11-2, with 10 bases fitting TRBD1. The CDR3 spans 15 residues. V was pared by 5 bases and J by 5 bases, with 7 bases of the junction left unmatched. CDR1 and CDR2 (germline): SGHAT, FQNNGV. The CDR3 bases are TGTGCCAGCAGCCGTCAAGACAGGGGGCAAGATACGCAGTATTTT. Translation gives CASSRQDRGQDTQYF.

A note on this clone: At one end, the junction sequence differs from germline, possibly due to a read error. The DNA of the CDR3 is TGTGCCAGTAGTCCCCCTTTATGGGCAGCTTCCCTATATGGCTTC. This translates into CASSPPLWAASLYGF. The chain uses TRBV19 and TRBJ1-2; D ambiguous. This CDR3 has 15 residues. The germline CDR1 and CDR2 sequences are LNHDA and SQIVND (reference sequence).

The genes are TRBV19 and TRBJ1-5, with 10 bases matching TRBD1. CDR1 LNHDA and CDR2 SQIVND come from the germline V gene (reference sequence). This CDR3 comprises 16 residues. Trimming cost V 0 bases and J 7 bases; bases outside gene matches: 6. The CDR3 region is CASSIDGTGASQPQHF. In nucleotides, the CDR3 is TGTGCCAGTAGTATAGACGGGACAGGGGCAAGCCAGCCCCAGCATTTT.

The V and J genes are TRBV23-1 and TRBJ2-1; 9 nucleotides agree with TRBD1. TRBV23-1 has ORF status, its function being uncertain. The CDR3 sequence is 16 residues long. V shed 4 bases and J 6 bases; nucleotides not matched to a gene: 10. CDR3 sequence reads: CASSRPTGGRTNEQFF. CDR3 DNA: TGCGCCAGCAGTCGCCCAACAGGGGGCAGGACCAATGAGCAGTTCTTC.

This clone appeared a few times. This chain joins TRBV19 and TRBJ1-5; TRBD1 matches at 11 bases. Germline CDR1 and CDR2: LNHDA and SQIVND (reference sequence). V lost 5 bases to trimming and J lost 6 bases; unmatched junction nucleotides: 6. This CDR3 contains 15 residues. The DNA for the CDR3 is TGTGCCAGTAGTCTCCGGGACAGGGGGAGTCAGCCCCAGCATTTT. Translation gives CASSLRDRGSQPQHF.

The rearrangement uses TRBV28 and TRBJ2-3; no clear D. The V gene's germline CDR1 is MDHEN and CDR2 SYDVKM. Trimming took off 7 bases at V and 2 bases at J, with 16 bases between the two ends. This CDR3 is built from 15 residues. The CDR3 loop is CASTGSLGYTDTQYF. CDR3 nucleotide sequence: TGTGCCAGCACTGGCAGCCTGGGGTACACAGATACGCAGTATTTT.

The chain recombines TRBV4-1 with TRBJ1-4; possibly TRBD1 for D (5 bases). Germline CDR1 MGHRA, CDR2 YSYEKL. Trimming stripped 0 bases from V and 8 bases from J, with 13 bases between. The CDR3 extends over 15 amino acids. The DNA for the CDR3 is TGCGCCAGCAGCCAAGATATGGGGGTCCGAGAAAAACTGTTTTTT. Amino acid sequence: CASSQDMGVREKLFF.

A word on this clone: A much larger clone lies a single base off, so this may be a read error. The J gene is TRBJ1-1, the V gene TRBV4-2; D not resolved. The CDR3 is 14 residues long. Germline CDR1 and CDR2: LGHNA and YNFKEQ. The germline V and J ends were trimmed by 3 bases and 4 bases, with 12 bases remaining between them. The CDR3 here is CASSQGGVGTEAFF. The CDR3 region has the DNA TGTGCCAGCAGCCAGGGCGGGGTAGGCACTGAAGCTTTCTTT.

The CDR3 DNA reads TGTGCCACCCGGGGGGGCGGCAATCAGCCCCAGCATTTT. It yields the protein CATRGGGNQPQHF. This chain uses TRBV10-3 with TRBJ1-5; TRBD1 might be the D (6 bases). The CDR3 is 13 amino acids. Germline assignment: CDR1 ENHRY and CDR2 SYGVKD. V shed 10 bases and J shed 2 bases, with 12 bases lying between them.

The chain uses TRBV28 and TRBJ2-5, with D unresolved. CDR1 MDHEN and CDR2 SYDVKM come from the germline V gene. The germline V and J ends were trimmed by 7 bases and 2 bases, with 14 bases remaining between them. This CDR3 has 14 amino acids. CDR3 loop: CASTGSGGQETQYF. The CDR3 nucleotides are TGTGCCAGCACCGGGTCGGGCGGACAAGAGACCCAGTACTTC.

This clone has more than one count but fewer than ten. The J gene is TRBJ1-5, the V gene TRBV28, with D possibly matching TRBD1 (5 bases). The V end lost 5 bases, the J end lost 6 bases, and 20 bases lay between the germline ends. Germline loops: CDR1 MDHEN, CDR2 SYDVKM. The CDR3 is 16 amino acids. CDR3 sequence reads: CASSPSGRERGQPQHF. The CDR3 DNA reads TGTGCCAGCAGTCCGTCGGGGAGGGAAAGGGGTCAGCCCCAGCATTTT.

The chain is built from TRBV7-2 and TRBJ2-7; no clear D. The germline gives CDR1 SGHTA, CDR2 FQGNSA. The CDR3 totals 14 residues. Trimming cost V 8 bases and J 1 base, with 15 bases left between them. The CDR3 reads CASGLLHTSYEQYF. The CDR3 bases are TGTGCCAGCGGGTTGCTCCACACATCCTACGAGCAGTACTTC.

V gene TRBV29-1 combines with J gene TRBJ2-4; 10 positions match TRBD2. CDR3 length: 18 residues. V was pared by 0 bases and J by 2 bases, with 10 bases of the junction left unmatched. Germline-derived CDR1 and CDR2 are SQVTM and ANQGSEA. The DNA of the CDR3 is TGCAGCGTTGAAGAGAGCCTCACTAGCGGGGTAACCAAAAACATTCAGTACTTC. Translated, it gives CSVEESLTSGVTKNIQYF. Using reference TRBV29-1 and TRBJ2-4 for the parts outside the CDR3, the full variable domain is SAVISQKPSRDICQRGTSLTIQCQVDSQVTMMFWYRQQPGQSLTLIATANQGSEATYESGFVIDKFPISRPNLTFSTLTVSNMSPEDSSIYLCSVEESLTSGVTKNIQYFGAGTRLSVL.

The chain recombines TRBV28 with TRBJ1-2; perhaps TRBD1 as D (6 bases). Germline CDR1 MDHEN, CDR2 SYDVKM. Trimming cost V 7 bases and J 4 bases, with 13 bases left between them. CDR3 length: 13 residues. CDR3 DNA: TGTGCCAGCATTGGGGGGCGCGGCTATGGCTACACCTTC. Translated, it gives CASIGGRGYGYTF.

The chain uses TRBV21-1 and TRBJ1-3. TRBV21-1 is labeled a pseudogene. The CDR3 spans 16 residues. The CDR3 bases are TGTGCCAGCAGCGAAGGAGGCCCGTCCTCTGGAAACACCATATATTTT. It translates to CASSEGGPSSGNTIYF.

The chain links TRBV10-3 to TRBJ2-2; 7 bases line up with TRBD2. V shed 6 bases and J 4 bases; nucleotides not matched to a gene: 11. CDR1 is ENHRY, CDR2 SYGVKD, per germline. There are 16 residues in the CDR3. CDR3 sequence (DNA): TGTGCCATCAGGGCGAACGCTAGCGGAATCACCGGGGAGCTGTTTTTT. Translation gives CAIRANASGITGELFF.

This clone was seen a single time. This chain joins TRBV11-2 and TRBJ2-3, with D possibly TRBD2 on 5 matching bases. Germline CDR1 and CDR2: SGHAT and FQNNGV. V dropped 7 bases and J dropped 4 bases, with 18 bases sitting between them. The CDR3 contains 15 residues. The CDR3 loop is CASTPLGLLPDTQYF. In DNA form, the CDR3 reads TGTGCCAGCACCCCCTTAGGACTCCTGCCAGATACGCAGTATTTT. The whole variable domain, remainder taken from reference TRBV11-2 and TRBJ2-3, is EAGVAQSPRYKIIEKRQSVAFWCNPISGHATLYWYQQILGQGPKLLIQFQNNGVVDDSQLPKDRFSAERLKGVDSTLKIQPAKLEDSAVYLCASTPLGLLPDTQYFGPGTRLTVL.

The chain uses TRBV5-1 and TRBJ2-3, with TRBD2 identical over 11 bases. After removal of 4 bases from V and 4 bases from J, the junction contained 8 bases not matched to a gene. The length of the CDR3 is 16 residues. Germline CDR1 reads SGHRS; CDR2 reads YFSETQ. The CDR3 DNA reads as TGCGCCAGCAGCCTCGGGACTAGCGGAACCGCAGATACGCAGTATTTT. It specifies CASSLGTSGTADTQYF.

Of note for this clone: At one of its ends the junction is not consistent with the germline gene, which may arise from a read error. The chain uses TRBV29-1 and TRBJ2-5, with 7 bases aligning to TRBD1. Germline V CDR1 and CDR2: SQVTM, ANQGSEA. The CDR3 consists of 12 residues. The CDR3 here is CSFCPGGEAQYF. CDR3 DNA sequence: TGCAGCTTCTGCCCAGGGGGAGAGGCCCAGTACTTC.